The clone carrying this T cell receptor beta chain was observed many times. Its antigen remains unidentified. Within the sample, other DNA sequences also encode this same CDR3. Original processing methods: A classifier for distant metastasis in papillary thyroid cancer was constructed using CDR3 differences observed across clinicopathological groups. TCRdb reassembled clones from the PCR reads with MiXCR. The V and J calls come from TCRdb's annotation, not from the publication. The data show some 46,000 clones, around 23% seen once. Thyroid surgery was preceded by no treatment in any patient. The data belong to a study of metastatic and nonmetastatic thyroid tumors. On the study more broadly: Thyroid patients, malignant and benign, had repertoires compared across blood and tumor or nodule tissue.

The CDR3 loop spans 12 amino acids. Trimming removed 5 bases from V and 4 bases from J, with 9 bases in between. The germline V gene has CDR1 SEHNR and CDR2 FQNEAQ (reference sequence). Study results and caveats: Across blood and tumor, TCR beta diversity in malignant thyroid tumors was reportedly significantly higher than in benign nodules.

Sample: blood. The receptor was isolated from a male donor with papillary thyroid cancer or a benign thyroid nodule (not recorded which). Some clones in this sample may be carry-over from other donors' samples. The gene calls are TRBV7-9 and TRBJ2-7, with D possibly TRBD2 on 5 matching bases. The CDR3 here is CASSPTSYEQYF. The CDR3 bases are TGTGCCAGCAGCCCTACTAGTTACGAGCAGTACTTC.